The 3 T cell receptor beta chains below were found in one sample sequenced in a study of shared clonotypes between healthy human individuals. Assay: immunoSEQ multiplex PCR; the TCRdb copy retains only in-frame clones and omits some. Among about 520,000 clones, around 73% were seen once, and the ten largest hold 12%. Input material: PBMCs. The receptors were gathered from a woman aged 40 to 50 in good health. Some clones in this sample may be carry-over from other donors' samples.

CDR3 region: CASSRDRVADTQYF. Here the CDR3 DNA reads TGTGCCAGCAGCCGGGACAGGGTAGCAGATACGCAGTATTTT. The chain couples TRBV9 to TRBJ2-3; TRBD1 matches at 9 bases. J gave up 4 bases and V 4 bases, and 4 bases lay outside the gene matches. Looked up from germline, CDR1 is SGDLS and CDR2 is YYNGEE. The CDR3 has 14 residues. Full variable domain (rest looked up from reference TRBV9 and TRBJ2-3): DSGVTQTPKHLITATGQRVTLRCSPRSGDLSVYWYQQSLDQGLQFLIQYYNGEERAKGNILERFSAQQFPDLHSELNLSSLELGDSALYFCASSRDRVADTQYFGPGTRLTVL.

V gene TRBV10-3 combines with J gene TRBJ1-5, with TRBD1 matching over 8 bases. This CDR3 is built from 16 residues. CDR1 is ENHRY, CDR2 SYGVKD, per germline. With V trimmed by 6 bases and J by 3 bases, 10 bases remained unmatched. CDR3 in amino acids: CAIRRDRTRPNQPQHF. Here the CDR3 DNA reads TGTGCCATCAGGAGGGACAGGACCAGGCCCAATCAGCCCCAGCATTTT.

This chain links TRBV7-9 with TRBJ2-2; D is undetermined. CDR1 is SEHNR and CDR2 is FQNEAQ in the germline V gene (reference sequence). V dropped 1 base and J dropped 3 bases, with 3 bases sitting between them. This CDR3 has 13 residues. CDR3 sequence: CASSLEYTGELFF. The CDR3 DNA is TGTGCCAGCAGCTTAGAATACACCGGGGAGCTGTTTTTT.